Here is one T cell receptor beta chain with its context. Antigen: not known. This record belongs to a study of T cell responses to AZD1222 COVID-19 vaccine. Study-level findings and limits: In all cases, repertoires were sampled only after the peak T cell response. At baseline, just a handful of AZD1222 recipients tested seropositive.

This CDR3 has 12 amino acids. V lost 2 bases and J 9 bases, leaving 8 bases between the germline ends. The germline V gene has CDR1 MNHEY and CDR2 SVGAGI. Sequencing used immunoSEQ multiplex PCR; TCRdb keeps in-frame clones, though not all of them. The sample consists of 90,000 to 120,000 clones, around nine tenths of them appearing once. The starting material was peripheral blood, obtained on day 0 of AZD1222 vaccination. The chain combines TRBV6-5 with TRBJ1-5; D unclear. The origin of this receptor is an adult in good health. Here the CDR3 DNA reads TGTGCCAGCAGTTACGCGGCGGGGCCCCAGCATTTT. It is translated as CASSYAAGPQHF.